This TCR beta chain appears in the sequencing data of a study of regulatory T cells in long-lasting Graves disease. Background on the study: Less than 3 months of antithyroid drugs had been taken by newly diagnosed Graves' patients. Findings and caveats of the study: Persistent disease exhibited a predilection for TRBV28, TRBJ1-2 and TRBJ2-5.

This CDR3 spans 13 amino acids. Germline CDR1 is SNHLY and CDR2 is FYNNEI. The germline V and J ends were trimmed by 0 bases and 9 bases, with 12 bases remaining between them. Time point indicated: newly diagnosed GD, antithyroid drugs for less than 3 months. There was RNA extracted from PBMCs, and the TCR library was made from it. Patients met American Thyroid Association criteria for Graves' disease. Collection of peripheral blood (about 10 milliliters) was done using EDTA tubes. Arm-PCR of CDR3 regions with iRepertoire HTBI primers generated TCR beta libraries. MiXCR, run by TCRdb on the multiplex PCR reads, gives a single entry per CDR3 protein. The top ten hold approximately 22% of the sample, which has 400,000 to 550,000 distinct CDR3 sequences, over 15% seen once. There are many counts of this clonotype. As yet, its antigen is unknown. This sample was also put to use in a study of T cells in Graves' hyperthyroidism and ophthalmopathy.

J is TRBJ2-7 and V is TRBV2; D gene uncertain. The material was peripheral blood mononuclear cells (PBMCs), obtained at new diagnosis, from a patient treated with antithyroid drugs. The source is a woman younger than 30 with Graves disease. CDR3 sequence reads: CASSEAAVGPQYF. CDR3 nucleotides: TGTGCCAGCAGTGAAGCGGCGGTGGGTCCGCAGTACTTC.